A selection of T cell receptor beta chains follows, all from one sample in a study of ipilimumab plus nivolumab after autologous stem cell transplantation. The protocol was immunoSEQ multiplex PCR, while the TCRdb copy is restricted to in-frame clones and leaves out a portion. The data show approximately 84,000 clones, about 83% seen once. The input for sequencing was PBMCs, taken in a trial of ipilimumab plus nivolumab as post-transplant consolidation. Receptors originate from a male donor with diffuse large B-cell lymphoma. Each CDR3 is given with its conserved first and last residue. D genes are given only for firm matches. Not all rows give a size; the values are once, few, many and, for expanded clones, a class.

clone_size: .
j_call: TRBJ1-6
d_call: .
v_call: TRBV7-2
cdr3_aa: CASSSRVFNSPLHF
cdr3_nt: TGTGCCAGCAGCTCCAGGGTTTTTAATTCACCCCTCCACTTT

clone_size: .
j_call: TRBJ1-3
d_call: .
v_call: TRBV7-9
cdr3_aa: CASSFAGRHSGNTIYF
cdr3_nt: TGTGCCAGCAGCTTCGCGGGGAGGCACTCTGGAAACACCATATATTTT

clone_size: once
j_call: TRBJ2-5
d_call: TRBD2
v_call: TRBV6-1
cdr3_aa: CASSKQRGGQETQYF
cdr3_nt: TGTGCCAGCAGTAAACAGCGGGGGGGTCAAGAGACCCAGTACTTC

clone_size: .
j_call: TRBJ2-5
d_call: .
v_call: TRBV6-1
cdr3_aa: CASSERGEETQYF
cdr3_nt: TGTGCCAGCAGTGAACGCGGGGAAGAGACCCAGTACTTC

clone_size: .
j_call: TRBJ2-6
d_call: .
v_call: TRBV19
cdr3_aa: CASSIEGQAATGANVLTF
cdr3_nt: TGTGCCAGTAGTATCGAGGGGCAGGCGGCAACTGGGGCCAACGTCCTGACTTTC

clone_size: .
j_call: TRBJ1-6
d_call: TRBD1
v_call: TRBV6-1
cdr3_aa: CASSDRGTVNSPLHF
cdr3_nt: TGTGCCAGCAGCGATAGGGGGACAGTAAATTCACCCCTCCACTTT

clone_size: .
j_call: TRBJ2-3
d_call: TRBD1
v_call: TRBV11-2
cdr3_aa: CASSFTGARSTDTQYF
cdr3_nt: TGTGCCAGCAGCTTTACAGGGGCCCGAAGCACAGATACGCAGTATTTT

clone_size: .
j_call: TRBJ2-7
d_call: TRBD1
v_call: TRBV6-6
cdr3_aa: CASSPRDRGSYEQYF
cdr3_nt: TGTGCCAGCAGTCCGCGGGACAGGGGGTCCTACGAGCAGTACTTC

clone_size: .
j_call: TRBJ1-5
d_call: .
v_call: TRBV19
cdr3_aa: CASRVRPWSNQPQHF
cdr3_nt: TGTGCCAGTAGAGTACGGCCTTGGAGCAATCAGCCCCAGCATTTT

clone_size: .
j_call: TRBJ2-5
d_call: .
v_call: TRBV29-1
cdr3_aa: CSVEPTYQETQYF
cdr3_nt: TGCAGCGTTGAGCCCACGTACCAAGAGACCCAGTACTTC

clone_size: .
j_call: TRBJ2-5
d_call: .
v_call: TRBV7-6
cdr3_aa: CASSYPKRGDEETQYF
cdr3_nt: TGTGCCAGCAGCTATCCAAAGAGGGGGGACGAAGAGACCCAGTACTTC

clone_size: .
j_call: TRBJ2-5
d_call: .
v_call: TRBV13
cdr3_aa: CASSLSGLQETQYF
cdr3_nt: TGTGCCAGCAGCTTATCAGGGCTCCAAGAGACCCAGTACTTC

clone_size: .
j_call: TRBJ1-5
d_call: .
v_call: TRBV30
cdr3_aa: CAWRGDSPNQPQHF
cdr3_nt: TGTGCCTGGAGAGGAGACAGTCCCAATCAGCCCCAGCATTTT

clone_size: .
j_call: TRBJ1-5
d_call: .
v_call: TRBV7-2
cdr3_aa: CASSLVGVGNQPQHF
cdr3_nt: TGTGCCAGCAGCTTAGTGGGGGTTGGCAATCAGCCCCAGCATTTT

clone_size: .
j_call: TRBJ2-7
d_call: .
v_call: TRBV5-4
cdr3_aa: CASSSTSGGTPRYEQYF
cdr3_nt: TGTGCCAGCAGCTCTACCTCCGGAGGGACGCCTAGGTACGAGCAGTACTTC

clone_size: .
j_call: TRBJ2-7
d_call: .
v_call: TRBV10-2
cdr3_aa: CASRDEGRYEQYF
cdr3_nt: TGCGCCAGTCGGGACGAGGGGAGGTACGAGCAGTACTTC

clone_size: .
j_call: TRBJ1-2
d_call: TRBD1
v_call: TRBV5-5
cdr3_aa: CASSLSGQQYGYTF
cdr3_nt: TGTGCCAGCAGCTTGTCGGGACAGCAGTATGGCTACACCTTC

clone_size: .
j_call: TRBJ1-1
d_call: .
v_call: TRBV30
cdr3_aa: CAWSGSQGMNTEAFF
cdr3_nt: TGTGCCTGGAGCGGGAGTCAGGGAATGAACACTGAAGCTTTCTTT

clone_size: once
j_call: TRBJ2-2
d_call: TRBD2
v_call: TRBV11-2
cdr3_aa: CASSPVGLAGGWNTGELFF
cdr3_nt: TGTGCCAGCTCCCCAGTGGGGCTAGCGGGGGGTTGGAACACCGGGGAGCTGTTTTTT

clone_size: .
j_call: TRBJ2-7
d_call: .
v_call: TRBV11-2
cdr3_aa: CASSKPGSYEQYF
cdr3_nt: TGTGCCAGCAGCAAACCAGGGTCCTACGAGCAGTACTTC

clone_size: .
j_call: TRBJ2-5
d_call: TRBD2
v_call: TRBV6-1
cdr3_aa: CASTELAGIQETQYF
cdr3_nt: TGTGCCAGCACTGAACTAGCGGGTATACAAGAGACCCAGTACTTC

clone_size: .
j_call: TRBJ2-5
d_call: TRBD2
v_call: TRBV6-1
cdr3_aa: CASRASGGPGAQYF
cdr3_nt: TGTGCCAGCAGGGCTAGCGGGGGGCCTGGGGCCCAGTACTTC